The 10 T cell receptor beta chains below come from one sample, sequenced in a study of blood T cell repertoires in COVID-19. Some clones are missing from TCRdb's copy, which holds only in-frame ones; the method was immunoSEQ multiplex PCR. Of 100,000 to 150,000 clones in the sample, around 80% were seen once. The sequencing input was PBMCs or T cells enriched from blood (not recorded which). The receptors were sampled from a man aged 40-49 years with acute COVID-19.

J is TRBJ1-2 and V is TRBV2; TRBD1 aligns across 9 bases. The CDR3 consists of 14 residues. The trim removed 5 bases at V and 4 bases at J, leaving 5 bases unmatched. Germline V lookup: CDR1 SNHLY, CDR2 FYNNEI. Here the CDR3 DNA reads TGTGCCAGCAGTCTACAGGGGGCGATCTATGGCTACACCTTC. Amino acid sequence: CASSLQGAIYGYTF.

The J gene is TRBJ2-7, the V gene TRBV5-8; maybe TRBD2 (6 bases). The V gene's germline CDR1 is SGHTS and CDR2 YDEGEE. The length of the CDR3 is 16 residues. V shed 1 base and J shed 0 bases, with 14 bases lying between them. CDR3 residues: CASSLFGGASSYEQYF. CDR3 sequence (DNA): TGTGCCAGCAGCTTGTTTGGCGGGGCAAGCTCCTACGAGCAGTACTTC.

The chain combines TRBV29-1 with TRBJ2-3; 9 nucleotides match TRBD2. The CDR3 totals 18 residues. Germline-derived CDR1 and CDR2 are SQVTM and ANQGSEA. V lost 3 bases to trimming and J lost 1 base; unmatched junction nucleotides: 14. CDR3 nucleotide sequence: TGCAGCGTTGAGATGGGAGCGGGGGGAAGTTCGGGCACAGATACGCAGTATTTT. Translating it yields CSVEMGAGGSSGTDTQYF.

The V call is TRBV30, the J call TRBJ2-3; TRBD2 matches 12 bases. The germline V gene encodes CDR1 GTSNPN and CDR2 SVGIG (reference sequence). V was pared by 0 bases and J by 6 bases, with 4 bases of the junction left unmatched. This CDR3 is built from 15 residues. CDR3 region: CAWSVASGGADTQYF. DNA of the CDR3: TGTGCCTGGAGTGTGGCTAGCGGGGGGGCCGATACGCAGTATTTT.

This chain links TRBV3-1 (or the pseudogene TRBV3-2) with TRBJ2-7; D perhaps matches TRBD2 (5 bases). CDR3 length: 18 amino acids. V gave up 5 bases and J gave up 3 bases, with 26 bases separating them. Per the germline V gene, CDR1 is LGHDT and CDR2 is YNNKEL (reference sequence). DNA of the CDR3: TGTGCCAGCAGCTTCCCCCTTGAGCCTAGGTCGGGGTACTACGAGCAGTACTTC. Protein sequence: CASSFPLEPRSGYYEQYF.

A few counts support this clone. This rearrangement joins TRBV19 to TRBJ2-4; 10 bases align to TRBD1. The germline gives CDR1 LNHDA, CDR2 SQIVND (reference sequence). The CDR3 spans 13 residues. The junction had 5 bases not matched to a gene; V was cut back by 7 bases and J by 8 bases. The CDR3 sequence: CASKGTGEDIQYF. As DNA, the CDR3 is TGTGCCAGTAAGGGGACAGGGGAAGACATTCAGTACTTC.

This clone has only one observation. The CDR3 coding sequence is TGTGCCAGTAGTATCAGGACAGGGCAGGATGGCTACACCTTC. Protein: CASSIRTGQDGYTF. This chain links TRBV19 with TRBJ1-2, with 8 bases that match TRBD1. Germline loops: CDR1 LNHDA, CDR2 SQIVND (reference sequence). The V segment lost 3 bases and the J segment 6 bases; nucleotides outside the gene matches: 6. The CDR3 length is 14 residues.

The chain couples TRBV6-5 to TRBJ1-5; 8 bases align to TRBD1. With V trimmed by 7 bases and J by 6 bases, 11 bases remained unmatched. Germline V gene lookup returns CDR1 MNHEY and CDR2 SVGAGI. The CDR3 loop spans 15 amino acids. DNA of the CDR3: TGTGCCAGCATTTGGACAGGGAGGAGTAGTCAGCCCCAGCATTTT. Its protein product is CASIWTGRSSQPQHF.

The chain recombines TRBV4-2 with TRBJ2-1, with D perhaps TRBD2 (6 bases). There are 17 residues in the CDR3. V gave up 0 bases and J gave up 3 bases, with 15 bases separating them. Germline V gives CDR1 LGHNA, CDR2 YNFKEQ. CDR3 bases: TGTGCCAGCAGCCAAGATCTTACGGGAGATCTCTACAATGAGCAGTTCTTC. Amino acids: CASSQDLTGDLYNEQFF.

The chain has TRBV18 and TRBJ2-3; 7 bases fit TRBD1. The CDR3 spans 15 residues. V was pared by 7 bases and J by 6 bases, with 13 bases of the junction left unmatched. Germline assignment: CDR1 KGHSH and CDR2 LQKENI. CDR3 bases: TGTGCCAGCTTCGGAGGCTTCAGGGACAGTGATACGCAGTATTTT. Protein product: CASFGGFRDSDTQYF.